A selection of T cell receptor beta chains follows, all from one sample in a study of blood T cell repertoires in COVID-19. Profiled with immunoSEQ multiplex PCR; TCRdb holds only in-frame clones, not every one. Of 250,000 to 300,000 clones listed, 86% are singletons. Input material: PBMCs or T cells enriched from blood (not recorded which). Receptors were obtained from a young man who had recovered from COVID-19. CDR3s include the opening cysteine and the closing phenylalanine or tryptophan. Each record gives: V gene, D gene, clone size, J gene, CDR3 DNA, CDR3 protein. D genes are given only for firm matches. Some rows have no size entry. The others give once, few or many, or a class for an expanded clone.

TRBV27,TRBD1,-,TRBJ1-2,TGTGCCAGCAGTCCACAGGGGGGAAACTATGGCTACACCTTC,CASSPQGGNYGYTF
TRBV5-4,-,-,TRBJ1-6,TGTGCCAGCAGCTTGGCTTTTGACGGGAATTCACCCCTCCACTTT,CASSLAFDGNSPLHF
TRBV19,TRBD1,-,TRBJ1-2,TGTGCCAGTAGTATCTCCAGGGGGTATGGCTACACCTTC,CASSISRGYGYTF
TRBV6-5,-,-,TRBJ1-4,TGTGCCAGCAGTTACGGGGGGGGCATGGAAAAACTGTTTTTT,CASSYGGGMEKLFF
TRBV11-3,-,-,TRBJ1-2,TGTGCCAGCAGCTTCTCAGGGTACTATGGCTACACCTTC,CASSFSGYYGYTF
TRBV7-8,TRBD2,-,TRBJ2-7,TGTGCCAGCAGCCCCAGCCGGCGGGAGTCCGTTTCGGGGGAGCAGTACTTC,CASSPSRRESVSGEQYF
TRBV12-3/TRBV12-4,-,-,TRBJ2-7,TGTGCCAGCAGTTTAGGGAGGGGCTACGAGCAGTACTTC,CASSLGRGYEQYF
TRBV5-1,-,-,TRBJ1-4,TGCGCCAGCAGCTTGAGCCCTCTACAGGGCCTGAGTCCTCTTTACGAAAAACTGTTTTTT,CASSLSPLQGLSPLYEKLFF
TRBV6-2/TRBV6-3,-,-,TRBJ1-6,TGTGCCAGCAGTGACAGCCTAAGCTCCTATAATTCACCCCTCCACTTT,CASSDSLSSYNSPLHF
TRBV27,TRBD1,-,TRBJ2-5,TGTGCCAGCAGTTTACGCAGGGGGCACGAGACCCAGTACTTC,CASSLRRGHETQYF
TRBV10-3,TRBD1,-,TRBJ1-4,TGTGCCATCAGTGAGTCGACTCGGGACAGTGCAACTAATGAAAAACTGTTTTTT,CAISESTRDSATNEKLFF
TRBV18,-,-,TRBJ2-7,TGTGCCAGCCGTCGGGAAGGGGAGCAGTACTTC,CASRREGEQYF
TRBV7-9,-,-,TRBJ1-2,TGTGCCAGCAGCTCCCAACCAGGGGCACGGGATGGCTACACCTTC,CASSSQPGARDGYTF
TRBV7-9,-,-,TRBJ2-2,TGTGCCAGCAGCTTCGACCTAGCGAGGGCCGGGGAGCTGTTTTTT,CASSFDLARAGELFF
TRBV5-4,-,-,TRBJ1-4,TGTGCCAGCAGATCCGGGACCAGGGGTGAAAAACTGTTTTTT,CASRSGTRGEKLFF
TRBV10-1,TRBD1,once,TRBJ2-1,TGCGCCAGCAGTCCCGACAGGGACTACAATGAGCAGTTCTTC,CASSPDRDYNEQFF
TRBV7-3,TRBD2,-,TRBJ2-1,TGTGCCAGCAGCTTAGTGACTAGCGGATACAATGAGCAGTTCTTC,CASSLVTSGYNEQFF